The 6 T cell receptor beta chains given below trace back to one sample, sequenced in a study of blood T cell repertoires in COVID-19. The data were produced by immunoSEQ multiplex PCR, yet TCRdb's version contains in-frame clones alone and is incomplete. The sample records fewer than 250,000 clones, 80% to 90% being singletons. Sequenced sample: peripheral blood. These receptors were collected from a man aged 30 to 39 with acute or convalescent COVID-19.

The genes are TRBV19 and TRBJ1-5; D possibly corresponds to TRBD1 (5 bases). CDR1 and CDR2 from the germline V gene are LNHDA and SQIVND (reference sequence). The CDR3 sequence is 17 residues long. Trimming pared 3 bases from V and 0 bases from J, leaving 15 bases between. The CDR3 bases are TGTGCCAGTAGTATCGGGGCGGGGCGTTATAGCAATCAGCCCCAGCATTTT. This gives the protein CASSIGAGRYSNQPQHF.

The J gene is TRBJ2-4, the V gene TRBV7-2, with TRBD1 matching 10 bases. This CDR3 contains 15 residues. From germline, CDR1 is SGHTA and CDR2 FQGNSA. The junction had 10 bases not matched to a gene; V was cut back by 5 bases and J by 9 bases. CDR3 sequence: CASSESRDRGGIQYF. Written as DNA, the CDR3 is TGTGCCAGCAGCGAATCCCGGGACAGGGGCGGCATTCAGTACTTC.

The chain is built from TRBV18 and TRBJ1-1, with 9 bases fitting TRBD1. With V trimmed by 2 bases and J by 4 bases, 5 bases remained unmatched. This CDR3 region has 15 residues. The germline gives CDR1 KGHSH, CDR2 LQKENI. The CDR3 spells CASSPTRQGVTEAFF. CDR3 in DNA: TGTGCCAGCTCACCAACCCGACAGGGGGTCACTGAAGCTTTCTTT.

This clone appeared once. This chain connects TRBV10-3 to TRBJ1-1; tentative D call: TRBD1 (6 bases). Trimming stripped 6 bases from V and 8 bases from J, with 13 bases between. CDR1 is ENHRY, CDR2 SYGVKD, per germline. The CDR3 covers 12 residues. Here the CDR3 DNA reads TGTGCCATCAGAGACCATGACAGGGAAGCTTTCTTT. Translated: CAIRDHDREAFF.

This sequence joins TRBV30 and TRBJ1-6; no firm D call. V was clipped by 1 base and J by 7 bases, with 8 bases between them. The CDR3 runs 13 residues. Germline V gives CDR1 GTSNPN, CDR2 SVGIG (reference sequence). The CDR3 DNA sequence: TGTGCCTGGAGTGAACAGACAAATTCACCCCTCCACTTT. It codes for CAWSEQTNSPLHF.

This clone has a single count. This chain links TRBV6-2 or TRBV6-3 with TRBJ2-1, with D uncertain. Trimming shortened V by 5 bases and J by 0 bases, and 11 bases separated the two germline ends. The germline V gene encodes CDR1 MNHEY and CDR2 SVGEGT. CDR3 length equals 15 residues. As DNA, the CDR3 is TGTGCCAGCAGTCCCCGCACGGTCTCCTACAATGAGCAGTTCTTC. Its protein is CASSPRTVSYNEQFF.